This TCR beta chain emerged from a study of blood T cell repertoires in COVID-19. For the study at large: Specimens from acute and convalescent COVID-19 originated in the United States, Italy and Spain.

The repertoire was sequenced with immunoSEQ multiplex PCR; TCRdb's copy has only in-frame clones and lacks some. Among about 110,000 clones listed, approximately 88% were seen once. Sequencing was done on a sample of peripheral blood. This sequence originates from a woman in her seventies with acute or convalescent COVID-19.

CDR3 amino acids: CASSEREEKLFF. CDR3 DNA sequence: TGTGCCAGCAGCGAACGAGAGGAAAAACTGTTTTTT. The V and J genes are TRBV12-3 or TRBV12-4 and TRBJ1-4; no clear D. V was trimmed by 6 bases and J by 8 bases, leaving 10 bases between them. The CDR3 extends over 12 amino acids.